The 20 T cell receptor beta chains below all came from one sample that was sequenced in a study of neurological immune-mediated disorders. TCRdb called the 5' RACE reads again in MiXCR, with one record for every CDR3 protein. The sample shows roughly 100,000 distinct CDR3 sequences, 3.5% of them seen only once. Sequencing was carried out using PBMCs. The receptors stem from a woman aged 18-35 years with multiple sclerosis.

Ten or more counts support this clonotype. V is TRBV3-1 and J is TRBJ1-1; D call uncertain. The length of the CDR3 is 16 residues. The ends were cut back, 0 bases at V and 5 bases at J, with 16 bases in the middle. CDR1 and CDR2 (germline): LGHDT, YNNKEL (reference sequence). The CDR3 DNA reads as TGTGCCAGCAGCCAAGACGCCTTAGGTAGTCGGACTGAAGCTTTCTTT. Protein product: CASSQDALGSRTEAFF.

This clonotype was observed at least ten times. The J gene is TRBJ2-3, the V gene TRBV20-1; 13 bases map to TRBD2. V shed 5 bases, J shed 2 bases, and the junction held 1 base outside the gene matches. CDR1 and CDR2 (germline): DFQATT, SNEGSKA (reference sequence). The CDR3 spans 14 residues. CDR3 DNA sequence: TGCAGTGCTGGACTAGCGGGAGACACAGATACGCAGTATTTT. The encoded protein is CSAGLAGDTDTQYF.

This clonotype was picked up many times. The CDR3 reads CASHTGSSSYEQYF. DNA for the CDR3: TGCGCCAGCCACACGGGGTCCTCCTCCTACGAGCAGTACTTC. This sequence joins TRBV5-1 and TRBJ2-7, with a weak D call TRBD2 (5 bases). The CDR3 is 14 residues long. V lost 7 bases to trimming and J lost 0 bases, with 14 bases between them. Germline lookup yields CDR1 SGHRS and CDR2 YFSETQ. Complete variable domain (other parts from reference TRBV5-1 and TRBJ2-7): KAGVTQTPRYLIKTRGQQVTLSCSPISGHRSVSWYQQTPGQGLQFLFEYFSETQRNKGNFPGRFSGRQFSNSRSEMNVSTLELGDSALYLCASHTGSSSYEQYFGPGTRLTVT.

Ten or more counts support this clonotype. V is TRBV20-1 and J is TRBJ1-2; 7 bases are shared with TRBD1. Germline CDR1 is DFQATT and CDR2 is SNEGSKA (reference sequence). This CDR3 has 13 residues. Trimming cost V 6 bases and J 2 bases; bases outside gene matches: 6. The CDR3 coding sequence is TGCAGTGCCGCCGGGACAGTCAACTATGGCTACACCTTC. Encoded protein: CSAAGTVNYGYTF.

This clonotype appeared many times. The V gene is TRBV5-1, the J gene TRBJ2-7; D is possibly TRBD2 (5 bases). V was pared by 3 bases and J by 9 bases, with 13 bases between. This CDR3 is built from 12 residues. Germline-derived CDR1 and CDR2 are SGHRS and YFSETQ. CDR3 coding DNA: TGCGCCAGCAGCTCGGACTTCAGAGGGCAGTACTTC. Protein sequence: CASSSDFRGQYF.

This clonotype was observed many times. The chain carries TRBV7-3 and TRBJ2-5, with TRBD1 matching over 9 bases. Germline CDR1 SGHTA, CDR2 FQGTGA. CDR3 length: 14 amino acids. J lost 5 bases, V lost 5 bases, and 6 bases had no gene match. The CDR3 spells CASSPQGAGETQYF. Here the CDR3 DNA reads TGTGCCAGCAGCCCACAGGGGGCAGGGGAGACCCAGTACTTC. Based on the CDR3 plus reference TRBV7-3 and TRBJ2-5, the full variable domain is GAGVSQTPSNKVTEKGKYVELRCDPISGHTALYWYRQSLGQGPEFLIYFQGTGAADDSGLPNDRFFAVRPEGSVSTLKIQRTERGDSAVYLCASSPQGAGETQYFGPGTRLLVL.

The table lists this clonotype with many counts. The rearrangement uses TRBV24-1 and TRBJ2-2, with a tentative D call TRBD1 (6 bases). With 4 bases removed from V and 4 bases from J, the gap between germline ends came to 9 bases. The CDR3 runs to 14 residues. Germline CDR1 reads KGHDR; CDR2 reads SFDVKD. The CDR3 coding sequence is TGTGCCACCAGTGACGCGGACAGCACCGGGGAGCTGTTTTTT. Translating it yields CATSDADSTGELFF.

This clonotype was counted ten times or more. The genes are TRBV10-3 and TRBJ2-1; TRBD2 is a possible D gene (6 bases). V was trimmed by 6 bases and J by 4 bases, leaving 13 bases between them. From germline, CDR1 is ENHRY and CDR2 SYGVKD. The CDR3 has 14 amino acids. This CDR3 is CAIRDETSYNEQFF. CDR3 nucleotides: TGTGCCATCAGGGATGAGACTAGTTACAATGAGCAGTTCTTC.

This clonotype was counted at least ten times. The chain couples TRBV4-1 to TRBJ2-5, with TRBD2 identical over 11 bases. Per germline, CDR1 MGHRA and CDR2 YSYEKL. This CDR3 has 16 residues. V lost 2 bases to trimming and J lost 4 bases; unmatched junction nucleotides: 6. The CDR3 bases are TGCGCCAGCAGCCAAAACGTTGGGACTAGCGGAGAGACCCAGTACTTC. Its translation: CASSQNVGTSGETQYF.

Ten or more counts support this clonotype. This chain connects TRBV7-2 to TRBJ2-2, with 9 bases aligning to TRBD2. Germline V gene sequence: CDR1 SGHTA, CDR2 FQGNSA. The trim removed 4 bases at V and 2 bases at J, leaving 2 bases unmatched. This CDR3 contains 15 residues. CDR3 nucleotide sequence: TGTGCCAGCAGCTCGACTAGCGGAAACACCGGGGAGCTGTTTTTT. It codes for CASSSTSGNTGELFF.

There are many counts of this clonotype. This chain joins TRBV13 and TRBJ1-6; D not resolved. Germline V gene data show CDR1 as PRHDT and CDR2 as FYEKMQ (reference sequence). Between the trimmed V and J ends, which lost 5 bases and 4 bases, there was a span of 15 bases. The CDR3 contains 16 residues. The CDR3 nucleotides are TGTGCCAGCAGCCATACCAATACAGCTTATAATTCACCCCTCCACTTT. Translating gives CASSHTNTAYNSPLHF.

This clonotype was detected only once. One junction end does not reproduce the germline sequence, and a read error may be involved. The chain links TRBV7-7 to TRBJ2-3; D not resolved. This CDR3 contains 16 residues. Germline CDR1 is SSHAT and CDR2 is FNYEAQ (reference sequence). CDR3 protein: CASSRLGPRATDTQYF. The CDR3 DNA sequence: TGTGCTAGCAGCCGGCTAGGCCCCCGTGCAACAGATACGCAGTATTTT.

This clonotype was seen ten or more times. The chain links TRBV29-1 to TRBJ1-5; D ambiguous. Germline V CDR1 and CDR2: SQVTM, ANQGSEA. CDR3 size: 12 residues. The V end lost 4 bases, the J end lost 4 bases, and 8 bases lay between the germline ends. CDR3 coding DNA: TGCAGCGTTGGATTCGAGAATCAGCCCCAGCATTTT. This encodes CSVGFENQPQHF.

In this sample, this clonotype turned up many times. The chain recombines TRBV20-1 with TRBJ2-7; D may be TRBD1 (5 bases). This CDR3 is 12 amino acids long. Germline loops: CDR1 DFQATT, CDR2 SNEGSKA (reference sequence). V was shortened by 1 base and J by 3 bases, with 7 bases between the two germline ends. The CDR3 DNA reads TGCAGTGCTAGAGGCCAGGGCTACGAGCAGTACTTC. It codes for CSARGQGYEQYF.

This clonotype has ten or more counts. The V gene is TRBV5-1, the J gene TRBJ1-1; no firm D call. The CDR3 sequence is 13 residues long. The V end was cut by 0 bases, the J end by 6 bases, with 9 bases between. The germline CDR1 and CDR2 sequences are SGHRS and YFSETQ. The CDR3 spells CASSLAPEAEAFF. DNA for the CDR3: TGCGCCAGCAGCTTGGCCCCCGAAGCTGAAGCTTTCTTT.

This clonotype was seen repeatedly, ten times or more. The chain joins TRBV28 to TRBJ1-1; D may be TRBD1 (5 bases). CDR1 is MDHEN, CDR2 SYDVKM, per germline. V lost 2 bases and J 7 bases, leaving 11 bases between the germline ends. This CDR3 spans 13 amino acids. The CDR3 nucleotides read TGTGCCAGCAGTTTAGCCTCCCAGGGTGAAGCTTTCTTT. Amino acids: CASSLASQGEAFF.

This clonotype occurred a few times. One end of the junction fails to match germline, which may point to a read error. The chain combines TRBV3-1 with TRBJ1-4; D ambiguous. The CDR3 has 16 amino acids. Germline V gene lookup returns CDR1 LGHDT and CDR2 YNNKEL (reference sequence). In nucleotides, the CDR3 is TGTGCCAGCATCCAAGGACCGGATAAAGGGCGGGAAAAACTGTTTTTT. This encodes CASIQGPDKGREKLFF.

Comment on this clonotype: A much larger clone differs from this one at a single base, so this may be a read error. The chain links TRBV5-1 to TRBJ1-1; TRBD1 matches 7 bases. The CDR3 is 14 residues long. Germline V gene lookup returns CDR1 SGHRS and CDR2 YFSETQ. The CDR3 DNA reads as TGCGCCAGCGCCCAGACAGGGTTGAAGACTGAAGCTTTCTTT. It codes for CASAQTGLKTEAFF.

This clonotype was picked up many times. In DNA, the CDR3 is TGCGCCAGCAGCCCCACCGAAGGGCTGGGCAGAGATACGCAGTATTTT. Encoded protein: CASSPTEGLGRDTQYF. This chain joins TRBV4-3 and TRBJ2-3, with D unresolved. The CDR3 runs 16 residues. Germline V CDR1 and CDR2: LGHNA, YSLEER. Trimming stripped 4 bases from V and 5 bases from J, with 19 bases between.

This clonotype appeared many times. V is TRBV2 and J is TRBJ1-3, with D possibly being TRBD1 (6 bases). Deletions cut 5 bases from V and 2 bases from J, with 16 bases between. The V gene's germline CDR1 is SNHLY and CDR2 FYNNEI. The CDR3 length is 16 residues. The CDR3 DNA follows: TGTGCCAGCAGTCAACACACAGGGAGTGCTGGAAACACCATATATTTT. It yields the protein CASSQHTGSAGNTIYF. Together with reference TRBV2 and TRBJ1-3, the CDR3 gives the full variable domain: EPEVTQTPSHQVTQMGQEVILRCVPISNHLYFYWYRQILGQKVEFLVSFYNNEISEKSEIFDDQFSVERPDGSNFTLKIRSTKLEDSAMYFCASSQHTGSAGNTIYFGEGSWLTVV.